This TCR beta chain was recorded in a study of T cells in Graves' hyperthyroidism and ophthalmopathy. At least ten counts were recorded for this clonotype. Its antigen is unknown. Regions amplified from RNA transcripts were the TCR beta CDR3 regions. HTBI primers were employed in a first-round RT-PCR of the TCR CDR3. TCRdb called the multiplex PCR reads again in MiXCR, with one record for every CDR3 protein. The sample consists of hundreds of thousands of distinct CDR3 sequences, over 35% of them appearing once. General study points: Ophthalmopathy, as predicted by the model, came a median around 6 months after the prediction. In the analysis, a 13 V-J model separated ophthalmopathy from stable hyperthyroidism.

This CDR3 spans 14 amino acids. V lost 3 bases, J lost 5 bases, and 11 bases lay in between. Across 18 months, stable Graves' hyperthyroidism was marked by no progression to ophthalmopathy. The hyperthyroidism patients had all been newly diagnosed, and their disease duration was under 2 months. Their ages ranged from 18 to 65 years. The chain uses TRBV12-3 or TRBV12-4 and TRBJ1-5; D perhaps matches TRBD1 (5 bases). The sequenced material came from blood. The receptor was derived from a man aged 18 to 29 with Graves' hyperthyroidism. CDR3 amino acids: CASSLAGWYQPQHF. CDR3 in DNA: TGTGCCAGCAGTTTGGCAGGGTGGTATCAGCCCCAGCATTTT.